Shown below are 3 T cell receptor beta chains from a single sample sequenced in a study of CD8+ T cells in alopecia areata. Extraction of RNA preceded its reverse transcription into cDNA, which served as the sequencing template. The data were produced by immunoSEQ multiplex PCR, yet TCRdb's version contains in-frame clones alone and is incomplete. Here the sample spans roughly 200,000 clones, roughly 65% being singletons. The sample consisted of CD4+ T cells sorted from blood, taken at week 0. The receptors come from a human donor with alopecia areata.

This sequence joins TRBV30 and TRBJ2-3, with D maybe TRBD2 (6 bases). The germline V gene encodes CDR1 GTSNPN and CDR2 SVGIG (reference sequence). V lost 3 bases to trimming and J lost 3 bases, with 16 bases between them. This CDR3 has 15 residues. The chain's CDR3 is CAWSGGIHGTDTQYF. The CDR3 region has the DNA TGTGCCTGGAGCGGGGGAATCCACGGGACAGATACGCAGTATTTT.

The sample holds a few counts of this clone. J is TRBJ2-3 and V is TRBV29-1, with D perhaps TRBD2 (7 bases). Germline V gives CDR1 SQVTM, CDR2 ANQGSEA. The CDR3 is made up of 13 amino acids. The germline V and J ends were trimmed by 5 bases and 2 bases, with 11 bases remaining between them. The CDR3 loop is CSVRGGHTDTQYF. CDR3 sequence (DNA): TGCAGCGTTCGCGGGGGCCACACAGATACGCAGTATTTT.

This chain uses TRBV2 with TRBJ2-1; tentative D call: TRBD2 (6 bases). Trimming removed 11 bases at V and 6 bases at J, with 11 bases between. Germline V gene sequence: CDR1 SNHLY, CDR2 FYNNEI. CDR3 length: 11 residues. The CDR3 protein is CAGGLFNEQFF. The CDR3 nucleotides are TGTGCCGGAGGACTATTCAATGAGCAGTTCTTC.